The rows below give T cell receptor beta chains drawn from one sample of a study of CXCR3-negative and CXCR3-positive naive CD8 T cells. TCRdb reprocessed the 5' RACE reads, with one entry per CDR3 protein and no DNA. This sample's table reports roughly 50,000 distinct CDR3 sequences. Sequencing input: memory CD8+ T cells from blood. These receptors all stem from a human donor in good health. Some clones in this sample may be carry-over from other donors' samples. Each CDR3 is given with its conserved first and last residue. Clone size is given for some rows only: seen once, a few or many times, or a class if the clone is expanded.

j_call | v_call | clone_size | cdr3_aa
TRBJ2-2 | TRBV7-2 | NA | CASSLLIQVPGELFF
TRBJ2-7 | TRBV29-1 | NA | CSATDRGQDYEQYF
TRBJ1-6 | TRBV2 | NA | CALLRSYNSPLHF
TRBJ2-5 | TRBV28 | NA | CASSLYLGETQYF
TRBJ1-1 | TRBV7-6 | NA | CASSSRQGLDTEAFF
TRBJ1-1 | TRBV4-2 | NA | CASSQDPRHMNTEAFF
TRBJ2-1 | TRBV20-1 | large | CSASPSPGSYNEQFF
TRBJ2-7 | TRBV30 | NA | CAWSASFGYEQYF
TRBJ2-1 | TRBV2 | NA | CASSEQGIYNEQFF
TRBJ2-7 | TRBV11-2 | NA | CASSTGLMQYF
TRBJ1-5 | TRBV7-9 | NA | CASSHTGDQPQHF
TRBJ2-7 | TRBV29-1 | NA | CSVLAPTSYEQYF
TRBJ2-5 | TRBV7-2 | NA | CASSPGGIGETQYF
TRBJ2-5 | TRBV29-1 | NA | CSVEVVEETQYF
TRBJ2-4 | TRBV4-2 | NA | CASSQDPPTGGSRTKNIQYF
TRBJ1-2 | TRBV12-3/TRBV12-4 | NA | CASSLTGGDYGYTF
TRBJ1-1 | TRBV10-2 | NA | CASSDSLGSTEAFF
TRBJ2-1 | TRBV20-1 | NA | CSARDFSGGEYNEQFF
TRBJ2-1 | TRBV15 | NA | CATSLNLAGGIYEQFF
TRBJ2-1 | TRBV19 | NA | CASGWQGVSNEQFF
TRBJ2-3 | TRBV10-3 | NA | CAISESGWAGSTDTQYF
TRBJ1-1 | TRBV27 | NA | CASSLYSGTEAFF
TRBJ2-1 | TRBV29-1 | NA | CSINQGASSYNEQFF
TRBJ2-7 | TRBV20-1 | NA | CSARDVAGASSYEQYF
TRBJ2-2 | TRBV7-9 | NA | CASSSRDKNTGELFF